Sequencing of this T cell receptor (beta chain) was carried out in a study of shared clonotypes between healthy human individuals. Trimming at V came to 10 bases and at J to 2 bases, leaving 11 bases not matched to a gene. The CDR3 consists of 17 residues. Germline assignment: CDR1 LNHDA and CDR2 SQIVND (reference sequence). For this clone: As yet, its antigen is unknown.

Study-wide results and caveats: Memory subsets had estimated richness that was generally smaller than that of naive subsets.

In the authors' workflow: In the immunoSEQ data, sequences were junction-only and lacked quality scores, so filtering differed. Some clones are missing from TCRdb's copy, which holds only in-frame ones; the method was immunoSEQ multiplex PCR. V and J calls and clone size are as listed in that table; D and trimming were resolved from the DNA. The repertoire holds 650,000 to 800,000 clones, with over 60% as singletons. The sequencing sample was made of memory CD4+ T cells sorted from blood. The subset was: CD45RA-negative fraction. This rearrangement joins TRBV19 to TRBJ2-3; 14 bases map to TRBD2. The TCR sequence derives from a woman in her 30s in good health. The CDR3 DNA sequence: TGTGCCACCGCCTCCGGACTAGCGGGAGGACACACAGATACGCAGTATTTT. Translation: CATASGLAGGHTDTQYF.